The 4 T cell receptor beta chains below all came from one sample that was sequenced in a study of response to subunit inactivated influenza vaccine. TCRdb itself ran the RT-PCR reads through MiXCR, one entry per CDR3 protein. The table has fewer than 700,000 distinct CDR3 sequences, about an eighth seen once. The sequencing used PBMCs from blood, collected about 40 days after vaccination. These receptors came from a man in his fifties who received an inactivated influenza vaccine.

This chain joins TRBV20-1 and TRBJ2-7, with 7 bases matching TRBD1. CDR1 and CDR2 from the germline V gene are DFQATT and SNEGSKA (reference sequence). Trimming removed 0 bases from V and 5 bases from J; junction bases left unmatched: 22. This CDR3 contains 19 residues. The CDR3, as DNA: TGCAGTGCTAGAGACCCCTTGGACAGGATCCCCCTCCAGCTCAACGAGCAGTACTTC. Its protein product is CSARDPLDRIPLQLNEQYF.

This sequence joins TRBV4-3 and TRBJ2-3; TRBD2 matches 7 bases. Germline loops: CDR1 LGHNA, CDR2 YSLEER. After removal of 4 bases from V and 0 bases from J, the junction contained 13 bases not matched to a gene. The CDR3 loop spans 18 amino acids. Here the CDR3 reads CASSPAEIVGGSTDTQYF. CDR3 nucleotide sequence: TGCGCCAGCAGCCCAGCCGAGATCGTCGGGGGGAGCACAGATACGCAGTATTTT.

The J gene is TRBJ2-5, the V gene TRBV5-1; D is unresolved. The V end lost 3 bases, the J end lost 3 bases, and 12 bases lay between the germline ends. This CDR3 comprises 14 residues. Per germline, CDR1 SGHRS and CDR2 YFSETQ. In DNA, the CDR3 is TGCGCCAGCAGCTCTACGGGCACGAAAGAGACCCAGTACTTC. It specifies CASSSTGTKETQYF.

Only a few counts were recorded for this clonotype. The gene calls are TRBV20-1 and TRBJ1-1; D is unresolved. The CDR3 spans 13 residues. CDR1 is DFQATT, CDR2 SNEGSKA, per germline (reference sequence). Trimming removed 0 bases at V and 1 base at J, with 6 bases between. The CDR3 nucleotides read TGCAGTGCTAGAGAACGGGGGAACACTGAAGCTTTCTTT. Its translation: CSARERGNTEAFF.